These 8 T cell receptor beta chains were all obtained from the same sample, sequenced in a study of T cell responses to AZD1222 COVID-19 vaccine. This table comes from immunoSEQ multiplex PCR, and its TCRdb copy is limited to in-frame clones, with some not included. The sample consists of about 94,000 clones, around 85% of them appearing once. The sample here was peripheral blood, taken 28 days after the second AZD1222 dose. Receptors originate from an adult who received the AZD1222 COVID-19 vaccine.

The chain uses TRBV5-1 and TRBJ2-3, with 13 bases matching TRBD2. The germline V gene encodes CDR1 SGHRS and CDR2 YFSETQ. The CDR3 spans 19 residues. With V trimmed by 5 bases and J by 2 bases, 14 bases remained unmatched. Written as DNA, the CDR3 is TGCGCCAGCAGTCTGACCCGGACTAGCGGGGGCTACCCCACAGATACGCAGTATTTT. It specifies CASSLTRTSGGYPTDTQYF.

V is TRBV6-1 and J is TRBJ2-3; 8 positions agree with TRBD1. Per germline, CDR1 MNHNS and CDR2 SASEGT. The CDR3 is made up of 14 amino acids. The V gene end was trimmed by 3 bases and the J gene end by 3 bases; junction bases not matched to a gene: 2. Here the CDR3 DNA reads TGTGCCAGCAGTGACAGGGGGCCTACAGATACGCAGTATTTT. Its protein product is CASSDRGPTDTQYF.

V gene TRBV6-5 combines with J gene TRBJ2-7; the D is unclear. V dropped 6 bases and J dropped 2 bases, with 11 bases sitting between them. CDR3 length equals 13 residues. Looked up from germline, CDR1 is MNHEY and CDR2 is SVGAGI. The chain's CDR3 is CASRATLTYEQYF. CDR3 nucleotide sequence: TGTGCCAGCAGGGCCACACTAACCTACGAGCAGTACTTC.

The chain uses TRBV19 and TRBJ2-1, with D unclear. The germline V and J ends were trimmed by 1 base and 2 bases, with 9 bases remaining between them. This CDR3 has 15 residues. Germline V gene sequence: CDR1 LNHDA, CDR2 SQIVND (reference sequence). CDR3 coding DNA: TGTGCCAGTAGTATAGCTATAGCAACCTACAATGAGCAGTTCTTC. It specifies CASSIAIATYNEQFF.

Only one count was recorded for this clone. The genes are TRBV9 and TRBJ2-1; the D gene is possibly TRBD2 (5 bases). V dropped 4 bases and J dropped 0 bases, with 11 bases sitting between them. The CDR3 has 15 amino acids. Germline loops: CDR1 SGDLS, CDR2 YYNGEE. CDR3 DNA: TGTGCCAGCAGCCCCCAGGAGGCCTCCTACAATGAGCAGTTCTTC. Translating gives CASSPQEASYNEQFF.

The rearrangement uses TRBV5-4 and TRBJ1-6; D is perhaps TRBD1 (5 bases). V dropped 4 bases and J dropped 5 bases, with 10 bases sitting between them. Germline CDR1 and CDR2: SGHNT and YYREEE (reference sequence). This CDR3 spans 14 amino acids. For the CDR3, the DNA is TGTGCCAGCAGCCGCCAGGGTAATAATTCACCCCTCCACTTT. Residues: CASSRQGNNSPLHF.

The rearrangement joins TRBV3-1 (or the pseudogene TRBV3-2) to TRBJ2-5; tentatively, D is TRBD1 (5 bases). Germline CDR1 LGHDT, CDR2 YNNKEL (reference sequence). CDR3 length: 15 amino acids. V lost 4 bases and J 4 bases, leaving 16 bases between the germline ends. The CDR3 coding sequence is TGTGCCAGCAGCCTCGGACCCGTAAGGGGAGAGACCCAGTACTTC. Encoded protein: CASSLGPVRGETQYF.

The chain employs TRBV12-3 or TRBV12-4 and TRBJ1-4, with no clear D. The CDR3 runs 13 residues. V lost 2 bases to trimming and J lost 8 bases, with 9 bases between them. In DNA form, the CDR3 reads TGTGCCAGCAGTTTACCCAGTGGCGAAAAACTGTTTTTT. Translating gives CASSLPSGEKLFF.